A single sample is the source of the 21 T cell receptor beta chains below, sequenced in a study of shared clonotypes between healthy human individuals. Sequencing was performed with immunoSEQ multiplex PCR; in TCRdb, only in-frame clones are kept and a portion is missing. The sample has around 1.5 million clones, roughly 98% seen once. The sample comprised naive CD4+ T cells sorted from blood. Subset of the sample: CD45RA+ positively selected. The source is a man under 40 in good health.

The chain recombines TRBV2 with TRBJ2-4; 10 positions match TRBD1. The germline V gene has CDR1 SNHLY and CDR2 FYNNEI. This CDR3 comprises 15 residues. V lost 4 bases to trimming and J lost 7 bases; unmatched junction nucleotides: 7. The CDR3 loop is CASSASRDRGNIQYF. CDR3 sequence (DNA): TGTGCCAGCAGTGCATCCCGGGACAGGGGCAACATTCAGTACTTC.

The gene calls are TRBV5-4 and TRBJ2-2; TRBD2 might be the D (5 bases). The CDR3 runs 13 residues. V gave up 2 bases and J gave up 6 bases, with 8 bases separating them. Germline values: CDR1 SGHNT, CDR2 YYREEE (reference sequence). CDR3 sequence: CASSFTGAGELFF. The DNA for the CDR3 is TGTGCCAGCAGCTTCACCGGGGCCGGGGAGCTGTTTTTT.

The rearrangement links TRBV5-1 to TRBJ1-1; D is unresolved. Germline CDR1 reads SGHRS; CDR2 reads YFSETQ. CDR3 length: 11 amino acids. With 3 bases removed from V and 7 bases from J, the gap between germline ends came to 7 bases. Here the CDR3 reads CASSSDGEAFF. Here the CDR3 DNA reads TGCGCCAGCAGCTCCGACGGTGAAGCTTTCTTT.

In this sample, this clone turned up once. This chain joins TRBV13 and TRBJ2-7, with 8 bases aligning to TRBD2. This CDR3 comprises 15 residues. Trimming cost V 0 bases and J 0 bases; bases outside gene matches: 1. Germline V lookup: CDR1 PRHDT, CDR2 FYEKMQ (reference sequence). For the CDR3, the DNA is TGTGCCAGCAGCTTAGGCCGGGGGGGCTCCTACGAGCAGTACTTC. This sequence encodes CASSLGRGGSYEQYF.

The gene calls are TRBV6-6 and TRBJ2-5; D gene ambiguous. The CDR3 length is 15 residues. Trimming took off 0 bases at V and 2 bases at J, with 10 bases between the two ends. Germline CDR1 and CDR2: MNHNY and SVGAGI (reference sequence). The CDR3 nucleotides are TGTGCCAGCAGTTACTCTAGCACAGCTCAAGAGACCCAGTACTTC. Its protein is CASSYSSTAQETQYF.

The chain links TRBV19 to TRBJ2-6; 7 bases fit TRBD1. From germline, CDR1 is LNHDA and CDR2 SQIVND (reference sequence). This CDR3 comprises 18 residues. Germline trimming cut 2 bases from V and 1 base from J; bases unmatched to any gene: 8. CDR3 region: CASSIRTGGPSGANVLTF. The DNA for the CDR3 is TGTGCCAGTAGTATACGGACAGGAGGACCGTCTGGGGCCAACGTCCTGACTTTC.

The CDR3 nucleotides read TGTGCCAGCTCATCCCGACGGAGTAATGAAAAACTGTTTTTT. This encodes CASSSRRSNEKLFF. The chain has TRBV18 and TRBJ1-4; the D is unclear. From germline, CDR1 is KGHSH and CDR2 LQKENI. V lost 5 bases and J lost 4, with 11 bases in between. The CDR3 consists of 14 residues.

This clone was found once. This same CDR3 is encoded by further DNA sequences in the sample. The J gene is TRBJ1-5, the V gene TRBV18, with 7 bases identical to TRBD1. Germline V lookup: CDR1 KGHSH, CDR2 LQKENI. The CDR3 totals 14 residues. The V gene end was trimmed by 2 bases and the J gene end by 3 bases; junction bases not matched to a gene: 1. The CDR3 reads CASSPGQVNQPQHF. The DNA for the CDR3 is TGTGCCAGCTCACCAGGACAGGTCAATCAGCCCCAGCATTTT. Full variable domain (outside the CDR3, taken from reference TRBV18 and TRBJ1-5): NAGVMQNPRHLVRRRGQEARLRCSPMKGHSHVYWYRQLPEEGLKFMVYLQKENIIDESGMPKERFSAEFPKEGPSILRIQQVVRGDSAAYFCASSPGQVNQPQHFGDGTRLSIL.

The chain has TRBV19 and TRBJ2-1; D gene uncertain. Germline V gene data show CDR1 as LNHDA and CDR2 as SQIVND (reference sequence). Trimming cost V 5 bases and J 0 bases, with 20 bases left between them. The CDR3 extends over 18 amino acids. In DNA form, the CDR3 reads TGTGCCAGTAGTGCAACCCTTGGCCGGGTACGCTCCTACAATGAGCAGTTCTTC. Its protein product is CASSATLGRVRSYNEQFF.

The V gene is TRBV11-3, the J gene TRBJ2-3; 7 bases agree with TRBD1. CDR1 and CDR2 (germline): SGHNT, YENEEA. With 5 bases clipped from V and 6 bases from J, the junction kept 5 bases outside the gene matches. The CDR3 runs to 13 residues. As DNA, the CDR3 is TGTGCCAGCAGCATCGAGGGGGCCGATACGCAGTATTTT. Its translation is CASSIEGADTQYF.

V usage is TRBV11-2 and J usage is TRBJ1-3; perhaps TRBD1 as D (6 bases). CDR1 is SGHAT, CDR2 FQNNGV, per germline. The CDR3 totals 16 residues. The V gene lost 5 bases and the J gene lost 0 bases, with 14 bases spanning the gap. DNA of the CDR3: TGTGCCAGCAGCCCGAGACAGGTGTCCTCTGGAAACACCATATATTTT. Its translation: CASSPRQVSSGNTIYF. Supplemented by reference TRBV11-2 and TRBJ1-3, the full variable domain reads EAGVAQSPRYKIIEKRQSVAFWCNPISGHATLYWYQQILGQGPKLLIQFQNNGVVDDSQLPKDRFSAERLKGVDSTLKIQPAKLEDSAVYLCASSPRQVSSGNTIYFGEGSWLTVV.

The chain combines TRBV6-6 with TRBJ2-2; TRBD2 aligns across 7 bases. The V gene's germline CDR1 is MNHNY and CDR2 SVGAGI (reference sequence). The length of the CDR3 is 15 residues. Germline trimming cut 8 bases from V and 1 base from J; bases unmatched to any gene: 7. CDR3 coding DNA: TGTGCCAGCTGGGACCGGGAGGAGAACACCGGGGAGCTGTTTTTT. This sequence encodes CASWDREENTGELFF.

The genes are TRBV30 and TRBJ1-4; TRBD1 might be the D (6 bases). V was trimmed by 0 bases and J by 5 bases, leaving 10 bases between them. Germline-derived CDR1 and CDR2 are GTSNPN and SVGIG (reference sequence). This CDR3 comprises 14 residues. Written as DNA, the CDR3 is TGTGCCTGGAGTGTACGGCAGGGGAATGAAAAACTGTTTTTT. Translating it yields CAWSVRQGNEKLFF.

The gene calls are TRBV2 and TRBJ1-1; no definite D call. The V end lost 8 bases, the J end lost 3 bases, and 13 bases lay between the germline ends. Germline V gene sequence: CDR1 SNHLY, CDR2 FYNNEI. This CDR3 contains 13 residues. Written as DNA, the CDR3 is TGTGCCAGCGGCAAAGGACGGGACACTGAAGCTTTCTTT. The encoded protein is CASGKGRDTEAFF. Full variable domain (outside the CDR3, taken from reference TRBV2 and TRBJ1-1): EPEVTQTPSHQVTQMGQEVILRCVPISNHLYFYWYRQILGQKVEFLVSFYNNEISEKSEIFDDQFSVERPDGSNFTLKIRSTKLEDSAMYFCASGKGRDTEAFFGQGTRLTVV.

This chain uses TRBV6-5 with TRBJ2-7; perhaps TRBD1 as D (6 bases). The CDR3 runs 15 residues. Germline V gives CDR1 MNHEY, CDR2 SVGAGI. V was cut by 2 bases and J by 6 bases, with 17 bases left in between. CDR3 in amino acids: CASSYKWGLAGEQYF. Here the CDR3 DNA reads TGTGCCAGCAGTTACAAATGGGGGCTTGCCGGCGAGCAGTACTTC.

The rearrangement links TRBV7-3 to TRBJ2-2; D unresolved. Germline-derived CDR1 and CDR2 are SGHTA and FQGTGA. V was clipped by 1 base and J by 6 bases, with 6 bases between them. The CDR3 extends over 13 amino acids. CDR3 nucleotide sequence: TGTGCCAGCAGCTTAAGTCCCGCCGGGGAGCTGTTTTTT. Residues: CASSLSPAGELFF.

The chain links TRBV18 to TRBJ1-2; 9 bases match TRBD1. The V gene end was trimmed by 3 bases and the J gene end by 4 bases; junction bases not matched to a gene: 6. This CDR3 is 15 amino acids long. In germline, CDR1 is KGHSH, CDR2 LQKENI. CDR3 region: CASSPPGTGTYGYTF. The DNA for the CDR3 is TGTGCCAGCTCACCTCCCGGGACAGGGACCTATGGCTACACCTTC.

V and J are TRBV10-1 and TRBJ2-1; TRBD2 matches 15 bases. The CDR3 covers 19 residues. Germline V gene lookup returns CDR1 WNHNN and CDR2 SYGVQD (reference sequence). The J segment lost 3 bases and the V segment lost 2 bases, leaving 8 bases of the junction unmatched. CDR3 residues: CASSEGGTSGRRLYNEQFF. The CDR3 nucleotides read TGCGCCAGCAGTGAGGGTGGGACTAGCGGGAGGCGTCTCTACAATGAGCAGTTCTTC.

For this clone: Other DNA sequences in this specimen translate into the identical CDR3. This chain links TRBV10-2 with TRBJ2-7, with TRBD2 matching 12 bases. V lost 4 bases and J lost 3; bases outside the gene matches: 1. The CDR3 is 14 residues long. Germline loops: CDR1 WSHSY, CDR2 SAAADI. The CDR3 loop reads CASSGLAGVYEQYF. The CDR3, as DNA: TGCGCCAGCAGTGGACTAGCGGGAGTCTACGAGCAGTACTTC.

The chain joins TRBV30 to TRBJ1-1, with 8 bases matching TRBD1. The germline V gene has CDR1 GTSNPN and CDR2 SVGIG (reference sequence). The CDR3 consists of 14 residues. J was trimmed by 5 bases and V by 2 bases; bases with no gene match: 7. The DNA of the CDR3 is TGTGCCTGGAGTAGGCAGGGGGCTTGGACTGAAGCTTTCTTT. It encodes CAWSRQGAWTEAFF.

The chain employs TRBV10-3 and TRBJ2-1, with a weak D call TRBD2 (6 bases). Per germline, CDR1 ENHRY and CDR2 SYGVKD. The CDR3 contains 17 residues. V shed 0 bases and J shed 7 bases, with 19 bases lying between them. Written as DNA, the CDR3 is TGTGCCATCAGTGAGTCGGTGCGGGGCGGAGGGTCAAATGAGCAGTTCTTC. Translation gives CAISESVRGGGSNEQFF.